A single sample gave rise to the 21 T cell receptor beta chains below, sequenced in a study of shared clonotypes between healthy human individuals. Libraries were prepared by immunoSEQ multiplex PCR; TCRdb keeps only in-frame clonotypes and omits some of them. The sample yields roughly 2.5 million clones, roughly nine tenths seen once. The specimen was naive CD4+ T cells sorted from blood. Indicated subset: CD45RA+ positively selected. These receptors originate from a man aged 18 to 30 in good health.

On this clone: Other nucleotide sequences in the sample specify the same CDR3. The CDR3: CASSPGQGYGYTF. The DNA for the CDR3 is TGTGCCAGCTCGCCAGGACAGGGCTATGGCTACACCTTC. V usage is TRBV18 and J usage is TRBJ1-2; 8 positions match TRBD1. The V gene end was trimmed by 6 bases and the J gene end by 4 bases; junction bases not matched to a gene: 4. In germline, CDR1 is KGHSH, CDR2 LQKENI. The CDR3 extends over 13 amino acids. The full variable domain, its missing parts supplied by reference TRBV18 and TRBJ1-2, is NAGVMQNPRHLVRRRGQEARLRCSPMKGHSHVYWYRQLPEEGLKFMVYLQKENIIDESGMPKERFSAEFPKEGPSILRIQQVVRGDSAAYFCASSPGQGYGYTFGSGTRLTVV.

To note about this clone: The junction and the germline gene differ at one end; a read error may be behind it. The V and J genes are TRBV7-7 and TRBJ2-2; D may be TRBD1 (6 bases). This CDR3 has 14 residues. Per the germline V gene, CDR1 is SSHAT and CDR2 is FNYEAQ (reference sequence). CDR3 sequence (DNA): TGTGCTAGCAGCCATGGTACAGGGATAGGGGAGCTGTTTTTT. Its protein product is CASSHGTGIGELFF. Full variable domain (rest looked up from reference TRBV7-7 and TRBJ2-2): GAGVSQSPRYKVTKRGQDVTLRCDPISSHATLYWYQQALGQGPEFLTYFNYEAQPDKSGLPSDRFSAERPEGSISTLTIQRTEQRDSAMYRCASSHGTGIGELFFGEGSRLTVL.

CDR3 sequence (DNA): TGTGCCAGCAGGGCGCGATGGTACGGGGGGGCAAGAGATACGCAGTATTTT. Its translation: CASRARWYGGARDTQYF. This rearrangement joins TRBV2 to TRBJ2-3, with TRBD2 matching 8 bases. This CDR3 contains 17 residues. V trimming: 6 bases; J trimming: 5 bases; junction bases outside the gene matches: 16. The germline gives CDR1 SNHLY, CDR2 FYNNEI.

The rearrangement joins TRBV7-3 to TRBJ2-7; weak D call: TRBD2 (7 bases). V lost 5 bases, J lost 4 bases, and 36 bases lay in between. The germline CDR1 and CDR2 sequences are SGHTA and FQGTGA. The CDR3 length is 21 residues. The CDR3 DNA reads TGTGCCAGCAGCCAATTCCCGGACAGAATGGGGGGAGGGAGTAGTAAATACGAGCAGTACTTC. Translated: CASSQFPDRMGGGSSKYEQYF.

The gene calls are TRBV10-3 and TRBJ2-1, with D uncertain. This CDR3 is 13 amino acids long. The germline V gene encodes CDR1 ENHRY and CDR2 SYGVKD. Trimming pared 2 bases from V and 6 bases from J, leaving 8 bases between. In DNA, the CDR3 is TGTGCCATCAGTGAGAGGATAGCCAATGAGCAGTTCTTC. This encodes CAISERIANEQFF.

This chain joins TRBV7-3 and TRBJ1-2; 10 nucleotides match TRBD1. This CDR3 comprises 15 residues. Looked up from germline, CDR1 is SGHTA and CDR2 is FQGTGA. Trimming removed 4 bases from V and 2 bases from J; junction bases left unmatched: 4. The CDR3 DNA reads TGTGCCAGCAGCTCCGGACAGGGGGGGAACTATGGCTACACCTTC. Its translation is CASSSGQGGNYGYTF.

This clone was seen just once. The chain employs TRBV2 and TRBJ2-3; 7 bases are shared with TRBD2. V lost 11 bases and J lost 4; bases outside the gene matches: 12. From germline, CDR1 is SNHLY and CDR2 FYNNEI. The CDR3 is 14 residues long. The CDR3 sequence is CAARDPGGADTQYF. The CDR3 DNA follows: TGTGCCGCGCGCGACCCGGGGGGAGCAGATACGCAGTATTTT.

This chain connects TRBV14 to TRBJ2-7; D remains unclear. Trimming removed 4 bases from V and 2 bases from J, with 9 bases in between. CDR3 length: 13 amino acids. The germline V gene encodes CDR1 SGHDN and CDR2 FVKESK. The CDR3 nucleotides are TGTGCCAGCAGCCGGTGGATGACCTACGAGCAGTACTTC. Encoded protein: CASSRWMTYEQYF.

V is TRBV7-2 and J is TRBJ2-5; D might be TRBD2 (5 bases). The CDR3 length is 14 residues. Trimming cost V 6 bases and J 2 bases, with 13 bases left between them. Germline lookup yields CDR1 SGHTA and CDR2 FQGNSA. The CDR3 nucleotides read TGTGCCAGCAGTAAACCCGGGATGCAAGAGACCCAGTACTTC. It codes for CASSKPGMQETQYF.

J is TRBJ2-3 and V is TRBV6-5; possibly TRBD1 for D (7 bases). CDR1 and CDR2 from the germline V gene are MNHEY and SVGAGI. The CDR3 is 14 amino acids. V lost 6 bases and J lost 5, with 15 bases in between. The CDR3 DNA sequence: TGTGCCAGCAGAACGGACAGGAGGGGAGATACGCAGTATTTT. Its translation is CASRTDRRGDTQYF.

The chain carries TRBV11-2 and TRBJ2-7, with 15 bases that match TRBD2. The germline gives CDR1 SGHAT, CDR2 FQNNGV. Germline trimming cut 3 bases from V and 4 bases from J; bases unmatched to any gene: 13. The CDR3 covers 19 residues. CDR3 sequence: CASSFVGLAGGFSQYEQYF. The CDR3 region has the DNA TGTGCCAGCAGCTTTGTCGGACTAGCGGGAGGGTTCTCCCAGTACGAGCAGTACTTC.

This chain links TRBV11-2 with TRBJ2-1; D perhaps matches TRBD2 (6 bases). CDR1 is SGHAT, CDR2 FQNNGV, per germline. The ends were cut back, 2 bases at V and 5 bases at J, with 19 bases in the middle. CDR3 size: 17 residues. CDR3 sequence reads: CASSLIVSGRRNNEQFF. CDR3 bases: TGTGCCAGCAGCTTAATAGTCAGCGGGCGTCGAAACAATGAGCAGTTCTTC.

V gene TRBV7-2 combines with J gene TRBJ1-2, with TRBD1 as a possible D gene (5 bases). V was shortened by 2 bases and J by 1 base, with 11 bases between the two germline ends. CDR1 is SGHTA, CDR2 FQGNSA, per germline. This CDR3 contains 15 residues. Here the CDR3 reads CASSLSTGFNYGYTF. In DNA form, the CDR3 reads TGTGCCAGCAGCTTATCAACAGGTTTTAACTATGGCTACACCTTC. Together with reference TRBV7-2 and TRBJ1-2, the CDR3 gives the full variable domain: GAGVSQSPSNKVTEKGKDVELRCDPISGHTALYWYRQSLGQGLEFLIYFQGNSAPDKSGLPSDRFSAERTGGSVSTLTIQRTQQEDSAVYLCASSLSTGFNYGYTFGSGTRLTVV.

The chain employs TRBV9 and TRBJ1-2; a possible D gene is TRBD1 (6 bases). The CDR3 runs 12 residues. CDR1 is SGDLS and CDR2 is YYNGEE in the germline V gene. Trimming took 4 bases from V and 5 from J, leaving 9 bases between them. In nucleotides, the CDR3 is TGTGCCAGCAGCATGACAGGATATGGCTACACCTTC. Amino acids: CASSMTGYGYTF.

The V call is TRBV11-3, the J call TRBJ2-1; the D gene is possibly TRBD2 (6 bases). The V end lost 0 bases, the J end lost 2 bases, and 8 bases lay between the germline ends. Germline values: CDR1 SGHNT, CDR2 YENEEA. The CDR3 contains 15 residues. CDR3 sequence (DNA): TGTGCCAGCAGCTTAGATCGGGGGACCTACAATGAGCAGTTCTTC. It yields the protein CASSLDRGTYNEQFF.

The CDR3 region is CASSFRGPGNTIYF. The CDR3 DNA is TGTGCCAGCAGTTTCAGGGGGCCTGGAAACACCATATATTTT. The rearrangement links TRBV27 to TRBJ1-3; 8 nucleotides match TRBD1. CDR1 MNHEY and CDR2 SMNVEV come from the germline V gene (reference sequence). With 3 bases clipped from V and 2 bases from J, the junction kept 0 bases outside the gene matches. The CDR3 has 14 residues.

This chain joins TRBV7-8 and TRBJ1-6; D may be TRBD1 (6 bases). Trimming pared 5 bases from V and 0 bases from J, leaving 17 bases between. The germline CDR1 and CDR2 sequences are SGHVS and FQNEAQ. The CDR3 has 18 residues. The CDR3, as DNA: TGTGCCAGCAGCGGCCCGGGACAAAGTAACTCCTATAATTCACCCCTCCACTTT. Its protein product is CASSGPGQSNSYNSPLHF.

This clone was recorded only once. The V call is TRBV12-5, the J call TRBJ1-3, with D unclear. Germline loops: CDR1 LGHNT, CDR2 FRNRAP. CDR3 length: 11 residues. V lost 3 bases and J 4 bases, leaving 1 base between the germline ends. The CDR3 sequence is CASGLGNTIYF. The CDR3 bases are TGTGCTAGTGGTTTAGGAAACACCATATATTTT.

J is TRBJ1-1 and V is TRBV19; the match to TRBD1 covers 9 bases. J gave up 6 bases and V 5 bases, and 7 bases lay outside the gene matches. The CDR3 length is 14 residues. Germline V gives CDR1 LNHDA, CDR2 SQIVND (reference sequence). Written as DNA, the CDR3 is TGTGCCAGTAGTCGGGGACAGGGCGTTTCTGAAGCTTTCTTT. It codes for CASSRGQGVSEAFF.

On this clone: Other nucleotide sequences from this sample produce the same CDR3. The chain uses TRBV7-2 and TRBJ2-1; 9 bases align to TRBD2. This CDR3 spans 15 amino acids. CDR1 is SGHTA, CDR2 FQGNSA, per germline. Trimming cost V 1 base and J 4 bases; bases outside gene matches: 2. The CDR3, as DNA: TGTGCCAGCAGCTTAGGACTAGCGGCTTACAATGAGCAGTTCTTC. Its translation is CASSLGLAAYNEQFF. Together with reference TRBV7-2 and TRBJ2-1, the CDR3 gives the full variable domain: GAGVSQSPSNKVTEKGKDVELRCDPISGHTALYWYRQSLGQGLEFLIYFQGNSAPDKSGLPSDRFSAERTGGSVSTLTIQRTQQEDSAVYLCASSLGLAAYNEQFFGPGTRLTVL.

This clone appeared once. The gene calls are TRBV5-3 and TRBJ1-1, with D unresolved. TRBV5-3 is treated as an ORF (open reading frame) with a function not yet certain. V lost 4 bases and J lost 3, with 13 bases in between. CDR3 size: 14 residues. The CDR3 DNA reads as TGTGCCAGAAGCCTTGAGGATCCCCACACTGAAGCTTTCTTT. It encodes CARSLEDPHTEAFF.